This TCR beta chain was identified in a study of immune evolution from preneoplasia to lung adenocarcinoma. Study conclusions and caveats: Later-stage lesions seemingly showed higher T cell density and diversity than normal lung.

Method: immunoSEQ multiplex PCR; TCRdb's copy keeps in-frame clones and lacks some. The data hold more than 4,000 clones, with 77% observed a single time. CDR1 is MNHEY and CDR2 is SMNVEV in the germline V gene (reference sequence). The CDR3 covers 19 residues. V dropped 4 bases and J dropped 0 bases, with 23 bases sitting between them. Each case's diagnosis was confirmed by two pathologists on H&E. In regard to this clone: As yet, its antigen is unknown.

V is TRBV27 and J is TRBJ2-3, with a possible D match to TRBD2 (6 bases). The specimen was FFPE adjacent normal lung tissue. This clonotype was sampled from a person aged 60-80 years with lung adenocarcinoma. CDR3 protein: CASSSDQIYSGFSTDTQYF. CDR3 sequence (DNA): TGTGCCAGCAGTTCTGATCAAATTTATAGCGGTTTTAGCACAGATACGCAGTATTTT.